This TCR beta chain was found in a study of cytomegalovirus exposure and HLA in healthy donors. The primer mix had 60 Vbeta and 13 Jbeta primers. Sequencing used immunoSEQ multiplex PCR; TCRdb keeps in-frame clones, though not all of them. The sample lists about 100,000 clones, roughly three quarters occurring once. In this sample, this clone turned up once. Germline V gene data show CDR1 as LNHDA and CDR2 as SQIVND (reference sequence). CDR3 length: 17 amino acids. V lost 3 bases to trimming and J lost 4 bases; unmatched junction nucleotides: 9. The sequence was collected from a woman aged 40 to 49 in good health and CMV-seronegative. The source material was PBMCs. J is TRBJ2-3 and V is TRBV19; 11 nucleotides align to TRBD2. This CDR3 reads CASSMGLLSGRADTQYF. CDR3 coding DNA: TGTGCCAGTAGTATGGGGCTACTTAGCGGGAGGGCAGATACGCAGTATTTT. The full variable domain, its missing parts supplied by reference TRBV19 and TRBJ2-3, is DGGITQSPKYLFRKEGQNVTLSCEQNLNHDAMYWYRQDPGQGLRLIYYSQIVNDFQKGDIAEGYSVSREKKESFPLTVTSAQKNPTAFYLCASSMGLLSGRADTQYFGPGTRLTVL.